This T cell receptor beta chain was recorded in a study of cytomegalovirus exposure and HLA in healthy donors. The V and J ends lost 7 bases and 5 bases, in that order; junction bases with no gene match: 4. The CDR3 covers 13 residues. The germline gives CDR1 MNHEY, CDR2 SVGAGI. The study, taken as a whole, reports: The HLA-A and HLA-B alleles of most subjects were reportedly predicted accurately from TCR beta sequences. Versus the approximately 720-donor mean, an Asian-associated ancestry cluster reportedly showed fewer N-insertions in a later analysis. Whilst most TCR sequences proved rare, a subset of public TCRs occurred across many donors.

PCR employed 60 Vbeta and 13 Jbeta primers. Here immunoSEQ multiplex PCR was the method, and the copy in TCRdb shows in-frame clones only, minus some. The sample lists just over 150,000 clones; 75% to 80% were seen once. With regard to this clone: Its antigen is not identified.

Sequencing input: PBMCs. This chain connects TRBV6-5 to TRBJ1-1, with 10 bases lining up with TRBD1. This clonotype was obtained from a woman aged 45-65 years in good health and CMV-seropositive. The CDR3 is CASTLDRGTEAFF. The CDR3 DNA sequence: TGTGCCAGCACTTTGGACAGGGGGACTGAAGCTTTCTTT.